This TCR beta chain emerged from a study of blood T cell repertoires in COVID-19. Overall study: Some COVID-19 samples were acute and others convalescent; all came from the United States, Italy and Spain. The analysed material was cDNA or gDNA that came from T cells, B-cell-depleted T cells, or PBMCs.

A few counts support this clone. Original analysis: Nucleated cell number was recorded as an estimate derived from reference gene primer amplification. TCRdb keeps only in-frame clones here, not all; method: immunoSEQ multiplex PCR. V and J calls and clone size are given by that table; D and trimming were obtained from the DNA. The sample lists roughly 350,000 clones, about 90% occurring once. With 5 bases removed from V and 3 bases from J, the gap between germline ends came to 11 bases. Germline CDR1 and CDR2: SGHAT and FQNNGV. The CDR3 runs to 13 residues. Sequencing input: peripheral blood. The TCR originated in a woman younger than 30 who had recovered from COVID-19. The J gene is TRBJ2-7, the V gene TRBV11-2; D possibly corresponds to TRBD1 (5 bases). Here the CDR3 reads CASSDLTVYEQYV. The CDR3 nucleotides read TGTGCCAGCAGCGATTTGACAGTCTACGAGCAGTACGTC.